This is a list of T cell receptor beta chains from one sample in a study of blood T cell repertoires in COVID-19. Assay: immunoSEQ multiplex PCR; the TCRdb copy retains only in-frame clones and omits some. The sample carries 98,000 or so clones, over 80% recorded once. Source material: peripheral blood. The source is a woman between 65 and 79 years old with acute or convalescent COVID-19. Both conserved end residues are part of each CDR3. D genes are given only for firm matches. Clone size is stated in some rows and not others, as once, few, many or a class when expanded.

>TRBJ2-5|TRBD2|.|TRBV11-2
CASSQGLALPQETQYF
TGTGCCAGCAGTCAAGGACTAGCGCTACCTCAAGAGACCCAGTACTTC
>TRBJ2-4|.|.|TRBV20-1
CSASGTTLKNIQYF
TGCAGTGCTAGTGGGACAACCCTCAAAAACATTCAGTACTTC
>TRBJ2-7|TRBD2|.|TRBV4-2
CASSQDLGTSYYEQYF
TGTGCCAGCAGCCAAGATCTTGGGACTAGCTACTACGAGCAGTACTTC
>TRBJ2-7|TRBD2|.|TRBV27
CASSSKTSSNYEQYF
TGTGCCAGCAGTTCTAAGACTAGCAGCAACTACGAGCAGTACTTC
>TRBJ1-2|.|.|TRBV19
CAIQGNGGYTF
TGTGCCATTCAGGGGAATGGTGGCTACACCTTC
>TRBJ1-1|.|.|TRBV6-5
CASSYRRGFGYTEAFF
TGTGCCAGCAGTTACCGTAGGGGTTTTGGATACACTGAAGCTTTCTTT
>TRBJ2-7|.|.|TRBV3-1/TRBV3-2
CASSLGLPGAGYEQYF
TGTGCCAGCAGCCTCGGGCTGCCTGGAGCGGGCTACGAGCAGTACTTC
>TRBJ2-3|.|.|TRBV9
CASSVASRVALPDTQYF
TGTGCCAGCAGCGTAGCCTCACGGGTAGCCCTGCCAGATACGCAGTATTTT
>TRBJ1-1|.|.|TRBV6-6
CASSYSEDREAFF
TGTGCCAGCAGTTACTCAGAGGACAGAGAAGCTTTCTTT
>TRBJ1-5|TRBD1|.|TRBV4-1
CASSQEQGGAQPQHF
TGCGCCAGCAGCCAAGAACAGGGGGGTGCACAGCCCCAGCATTTT
>TRBJ1-1|.|.|TRBV7-3
CASSLGGWNTEAFF
TGTGCCAGCAGCTTAGGGGGGTGGAACACTGAAGCTTTCTTT
>TRBJ1-1|TRBD1|.|TRBV6-1
CASSEGGTANTEAFF
TGTGCCAGCAGTGAAGGAGGGACAGCGAACACTGAAGCTTTCTTT
>TRBJ1-2|.|.|TRBV5-6
CASSLASGGRGKTNYGYTF
TGTGCCAGCAGCTTGGCTTCGGGAGGAAGGGGGAAGACTAACTATGGCTACACCTTC
>TRBJ2-7|TRBD1|.|TRBV7-8
CASRGQGFYEQYF
TGTGCCAGCAGGGGACAGGGCTTCTACGAGCAGTACTTC
>TRBJ2-5|.|.|TRBV20-1
CSAEIEETQYF
TGCAGTGCCGAGATCGAGGAGACCCAGTACTTC
>TRBJ2-1|TRBD2|.|TRBV11-2
CASSSRTTGTTPHEQFF
TGTGCCAGCAGCTCACGAACGACCGGGACTACCCCACATGAGCAGTTCTTC
>TRBJ2-2|TRBD2|.|TRBV5-1
CASTSGTSGRRGELFF
TGCGCCAGCACGTCCGGGACTAGCGGGAGAAGAGGGGAGCTGTTTTTT
>TRBJ1-3|.|few|TRBV5-6
CASSYDTGSGNTIYF
TGTGCCAGCAGCTATGACACCGGCTCTGGAAACACCATATATTTT
>TRBJ2-2|.|once|TRBV12-5
CASGLVRTGDTGELFF
TGTGCTAGTGGTTTGGTACGGACTGGGGACACCGGGGAGCTGTTTTTT
>TRBJ1-4|.|once|TRBV19
CASSTGTLKLFF
TGTGCCAGTAGTACCGGGACACTAAAACTGTTTTTT
>TRBJ1-1|.|.|TRBV28
CASSLLQMNTEAFF
TGTGCCAGCAGTTTATTGCAGATGAACACTGAAGCTTTCTTT
>TRBJ1-3|TRBD1|.|TRBV9
CASSEGDSLKNTIYF
TGTGCCAGCAGCGAGGGGGACAGCCTCAAAAACACCATATATTTT
>TRBJ1-1|.|.|TRBV28
CASSPSGRVWMNTEAFF
TGTGCCAGCAGCCCGTCGGGCAGGGTGTGGATGAACACTGAAGCTTTCTTT
>TRBJ2-7|TRBD2|.|TRBV4-1
CASSQELAVAGVVQYF
TGCGCCAGCAGCCAAGAACTCGCGGTAGCGGGAGTAGTGCAGTACTTC
>TRBJ2-7|TRBD2|.|TRBV3-1/TRBV3-2
CASSPGGSEQYF
TGTGCCAGCAGCCCGGGGGGTTCCGAGCAGTACTTC
>TRBJ1-1|.|.|TRBV28
CASSVTGLNTEAFF
TGTGCCAGCAGTGTCACCGGACTAAACACTGAAGCTTTCTTT
>TRBJ2-1|TRBD2|few|TRBV7-3
CASSLQTSGTVNEQFF
TGTGCCAGCAGCTTGCAGACTAGCGGGACGGTCAATGAGCAGTTCTTC
>TRBJ2-1|.|.|TRBV11-3
CASSLDLRDEQFF
TGTGCCAGCAGCTTAGATCTTAGAGATGAGCAGTTCTTC
>TRBJ1-1|.|.|TRBV19
CATAGFHTEAFF
TGTGCGACGGCAGGGTTTCACACTGAAGCTTTCTTT
>TRBJ1-5|.|.|TRBV2
CASSRRGLYSNQPQHF
TGTGCCAGCAGTCGCAGGGGCCTCTATAGCAATCAGCCCCAGCATTTT
>TRBJ1-1|.|.|TRBV6-2/TRBV6-3
CASSLEVYTEAFF
TGTGCCAGCAGTTTAGAAGTGTACACTGAAGCTTTCTTT
>TRBJ1-5|.|.|TRBV7-5
CARSLSWRQPGGNSNQPQHF
TGTGCCAGAAGCTTAAGCTGGCGGCAGCCAGGGGGGAATAGCAATCAGCCCCAGCATTTT
>TRBJ2-3|.|once|TRBV4-1
CASSQEGSQTDTQYF
TGCGCCAGCAGCCAAGAAGGTTCACAGACGGATACGCAGTATTTT
>TRBJ1-1|.|.|TRBV10-3
CAISVYRDTEAFF
TGTGCCATCAGTGTTTACAGGGACACTGAAGCTTTCTTT
>TRBJ1-6|.|few|TRBV3-1/TRBV3-2
CASSQDKWRVPLHF
TGTGCCAGCAGCCAAGATAAATGGCGGGTCCCCCTCCACTTT
>TRBJ2-7|TRBD2|.|TRBV27
CASSSSSGGFYEQYF
TGTGCCAGCAGTTCCTCTAGCGGGGGCTTCTACGAGCAGTACTTC
>TRBJ1-2|.|.|TRBV3-1/TRBV3-2
CASSYHGGEGYTF
TGTGCCAGCAGCTACCATGGGGGCGAGGGCTACACCTTC
>TRBJ1-2|.|.|TRBV7-2
CASSSPGQPYYGYTF
TGTGCCAGCAGCTCCCCCGGACAGCCCTACTATGGCTACACCTTC
>TRBJ1-5|.|.|TRBV15
CATSRDLVPDAGNQPQHF
TGTGCCACCAGCAGAGATCTGGTCCCCGACGCGGGCAATCAGCCCCAGCATTTT
>TRBJ1-3|.|.|TRBV28
CASSFTTLGNTIYF
TGTGCCAGCAGTTTTACGACACTTGGAAACACCATATATTTT
>TRBJ1-2|TRBD1|once|TRBV3-1/TRBV3-2
CASSHLLGQGSGYTF
TGTGCCAGCAGCCACCTTCTAGGACAGGGAAGTGGCTACACCTTC
>TRBJ1-4|.|.|TRBV6-6
CASSYYGPSRGEKLFF
TGTGCCAGCAGTTACTATGGACCTTCCCGGGGTGAAAAACTGTTTTTT
>TRBJ1-4|.|.|TRBV29-1
CSVAISTNEKLFF
TGCAGCGTTGCTATATCAACTAATGAAAAACTGTTTTTT
>TRBJ1-2|TRBD1|.|TRBV5-6
CASSWGQGAPGYTF
TGTGCCAGCAGCTGGGGACAGGGGGCGCCTGGCTACACCTTC
>TRBJ2-2|.|.|TRBV5-6
CASSLVGGARTGELFF
TGTGCCAGCAGCTTGGTAGGGGGGGCGAGAACCGGGGAGCTGTTTTTT
>TRBJ1-1|TRBD1|.|TRBV2
CASRGGGQGTEAFF
TGTGCCAGCAGGGGGGGAGGACAGGGAACTGAAGCTTTCTTT
>TRBJ2-1|TRBD2|.|TRBV4-3
CASSHTSGGPDNEQFF
TGCGCCAGCAGCCATACTAGCGGGGGACCCGACAATGAGCAGTTCTTC
>TRBJ1-1|TRBD1|.|TRBV28
CASTPGQPNTEAFF
TGTGCCAGCACCCCGGGACAGCCGAACACTGAAGCTTTCTTT
>TRBJ2-4|TRBD2|.|TRBV28
CASTMGGRDIQYF
TGTGCCAGCACCATGGGAGGGCGCGACATTCAGTACTTC
>TRBJ2-3|TRBD2|.|TRBV7-9
CAQGGGPSTDTQYF
TGTGCCCAGGGCGGGGGACCTAGCACAGATACGCAGTATTTT